Each of the 10 T cell receptor beta chains below was sequenced from the same sample in a study of type 1 regulatory T cells. TCRdb redid the calling of the reads with MiXCR, one entry per CDR3 protein. The profile shows under 3,500 distinct CDR3 sequences, 7% to 10% of them singletons. These receptors have no known antigen. Source material: cultured T cells, either the whole culture or a sorted T cell fraction (not recorded which). Source of these receptors: a human donor in good health.

By sample share, this clonotype is medium-sized. J is TRBJ2-3 and V is TRBV9; TRBD2 is a possible D gene (5 bases). With 1 base removed from V and 1 base from J, the gap between germline ends came to 10 bases. The CDR3 runs to 15 residues. Germline CDR1 reads SGDLS; CDR2 reads YYNGEE. The CDR3 region has the DNA TGTGCCAGCAGCGTATTTCACGGGGGCACAGATACGCAGTATTTT. It codes for CASSVFHGGTDTQYF.

This clonotype is classed as medium-sized. The V and J genes are TRBV11-2 and TRBJ2-1, with D unclear. V lost 1 base, J lost 10 bases, and 11 bases lay in between. This CDR3 spans 13 amino acids. The germline V gene has CDR1 SGHAT and CDR2 FQNNGV. CDR3 residues: CASSLATIGEQFF. The CDR3 coding sequence is TGTGCCAGCAGCTTAGCGACCATAGGCGAGCAGTTCTTC.

This clonotype is labeled medium-sized. The chain recombines TRBV5-4 with TRBJ2-5, with D possibly being TRBD1 (5 bases). CDR3 length equals 14 residues. Deletions cut 0 bases from V and 3 bases from J, with 9 bases between. Looked up from germline, CDR1 is SGHNT and CDR2 is YYREEE (reference sequence). The CDR3 DNA sequence: TGTGCCAGCAGCTTGGCCTCGACAGAAGAGACCCAGTACTTC. Its translation is CASSLASTEETQYF.

This clonotype is judged medium-sized. V is TRBV11-2 and J is TRBJ1-1, with D perhaps TRBD1 (5 bases). V was cut by 4 bases and J by 1 base, with 10 bases left in between. Germline V gene lookup returns CDR1 SGHAT and CDR2 FQNNGV. This CDR3 is built from 14 residues. CDR3 DNA sequence: TGTGCCAGCAGCTCGTTTACAGGGAACACTGAAGCTTTCTTT. Encoded protein: CASSSFTGNTEAFF.

This clonotype is labeled medium-sized (0.01 to 0.1%). The V call is TRBV11-2, the J call TRBJ2-7; D gene unclear. Germline CDR1 is SGHAT and CDR2 is FQNNGV. The CDR3 length is 15 residues. Trimming removed 0 bases at V and 0 bases at J, with 9 bases between. The CDR3 here is CASSLDLPSSYEQYF. CDR3 DNA sequence: TGTGCCAGCAGCTTAGATCTTCCCTCCTCCTACGAGCAGTACTTC.

Relative to its sample, this clonotype is medium-sized. This sequence joins TRBV5-1 and TRBJ2-3; 7 nucleotides align to TRBD1. Germline trimming cut 4 bases from V and 3 bases from J; bases unmatched to any gene: 5. Germline V gene lookup returns CDR1 SGHRS and CDR2 YFSETQ. The CDR3 extends over 14 amino acids. The CDR3, as DNA: TGCGCCAGCAGCCCCGGACAGGTTACAGATACGCAGTATTTT. Residues: CASSPGQVTDTQYF. Based on the CDR3 plus reference TRBV5-1 and TRBJ2-3, the full variable domain is KAGVTQTPRYLIKTRGQQVTLSCSPISGHRSVSWYQQTPGQGLQFLFEYFSETQRNKGNFPGRFSGRQFSNSRSEMNVSTLELGDSALYLCASSPGQVTDTQYFGPGTRLTVL.

There are many counts of this clonotype. The chain employs TRBV11-3 and TRBJ2-3; D gene uncertain. Trimming left V 3 bases short and J 4 bases short, with 8 bases between. Germline CDR1 and CDR2: SGHNT and YENEEA. The CDR3 is 13 amino acids. In nucleotides, the CDR3 is TGTGCCAGCAGCTTCGCCGCGTCAGATACGCAGTATTTT. Amino acids: CASSFAASDTQYF.

By share of the sample, this clonotype is large. DNA for the CDR3: TGCAGCGTTGTCATAGGACTAGTTGGCGAGACCCAGTACTTC. This translates into CSVVIGLVGETQYF. The chain employs TRBV29-1 and TRBJ2-5; 7 bases line up with TRBD2. This CDR3 contains 14 residues. The J segment lost 5 bases and the V segment lost 4 bases, leaving 10 bases of the junction unmatched. From germline, CDR1 is SQVTM and CDR2 ANQGSEA.

By sample fraction, this clonotype is medium-sized. The chain has TRBV29-1 and TRBJ2-1; no firm D call. The germline V gene encodes CDR1 SQVTM and CDR2 ANQGSEA. Trimming left V 6 bases short and J 4 bases short, with 13 bases between. This CDR3 comprises 13 residues. CDR3 loop: CSVSASVYNEQFF. In DNA, the CDR3 is TGCAGCGTCTCAGCGTCGGTATACAATGAGCAGTTCTTC.

Of note for this clonotype: An end of the junction does not agree with germline; a read error may underlie this. The V call is TRBV7-2, the J call TRBJ2-7, with D perhaps matching TRBD1 (6 bases). Germline assignment: CDR1 SGHTA and CDR2 FQGNSA. The CDR3 extends over 14 amino acids. DNA for the CDR3: TGTGTCAGCAGCTTTCGGACAGCGTCCTGCGAGCAGTACTTC. It translates to CVSSFRTASCEQYF.